This T cell receptor (beta chain) came from a study of early T cells in non-severe SARS-CoV-2 infection. Trimming left V 4 bases short and J 1 base short, with 19 bases between. The CDR3 has 17 amino acids. TCRdb analysed the 5' RACE reads with MiXCR anew, one entry per CDR3 protein. The sample consists of tens of thousands of distinct CDR3 sequences, roughly 4.5% of them appearing once. This sequence originates from an adult who was a healthcare worker with PCR-confirmed SARS-CoV-2 infection or an uninfected control (not recorded which). The chain combines TRBV12-3 or TRBV12-4 with TRBJ2-5; D might be TRBD1 (6 bases). Sequenced sample: whole blood. The CDR3 sequence is CASSSGQNLASQETQYF. For the CDR3, the DNA is TGTGCCAGCAGTTCGGGACAAAACCTGGCTAGCCAAGAGACCCAGTACTTC.